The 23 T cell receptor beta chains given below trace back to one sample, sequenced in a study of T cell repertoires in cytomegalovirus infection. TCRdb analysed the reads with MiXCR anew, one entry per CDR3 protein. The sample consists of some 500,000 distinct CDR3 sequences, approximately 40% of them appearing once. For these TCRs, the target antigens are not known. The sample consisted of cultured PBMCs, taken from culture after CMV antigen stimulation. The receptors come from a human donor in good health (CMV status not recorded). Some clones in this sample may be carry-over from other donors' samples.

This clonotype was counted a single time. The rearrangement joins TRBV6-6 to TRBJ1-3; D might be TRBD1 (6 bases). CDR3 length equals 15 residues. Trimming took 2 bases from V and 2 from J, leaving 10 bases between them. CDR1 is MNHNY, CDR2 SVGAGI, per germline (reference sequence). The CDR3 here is CASSYDAGAGNTIYF. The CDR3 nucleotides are TGTGCCAGCAGTTACGATGCAGGGGCTGGAAACACCATATATTTT.

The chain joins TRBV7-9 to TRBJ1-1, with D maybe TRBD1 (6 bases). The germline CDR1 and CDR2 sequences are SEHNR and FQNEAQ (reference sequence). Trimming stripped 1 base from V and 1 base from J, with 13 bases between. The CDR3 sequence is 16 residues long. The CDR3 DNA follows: TGTGCCAGCAGCTTAGGGTTGGGGGGCCAGAACACTGAAGCTTTCTTT. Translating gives CASSLGLGGQNTEAFF.

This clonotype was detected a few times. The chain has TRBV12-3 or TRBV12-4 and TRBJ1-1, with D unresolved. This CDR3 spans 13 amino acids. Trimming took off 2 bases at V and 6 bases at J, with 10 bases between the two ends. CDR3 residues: CASSLTPWAEAFF. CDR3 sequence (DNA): TGTGCCAGCAGTTTAACCCCCTGGGCTGAAGCTTTCTTT.

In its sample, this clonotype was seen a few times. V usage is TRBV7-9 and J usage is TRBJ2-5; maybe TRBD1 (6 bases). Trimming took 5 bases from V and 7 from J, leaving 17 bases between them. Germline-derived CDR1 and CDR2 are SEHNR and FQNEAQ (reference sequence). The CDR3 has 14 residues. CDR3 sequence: CASSPNWGLGTQYF. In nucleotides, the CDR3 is TGTGCCAGCAGCCCCAATTGGGGGCTGGGGACCCAGTACTTC.

CDR3 sequence: CASSLVTSGGAHQETQYF. The DNA of the CDR3 is TGTGCCAGCAGCTTAGTCACTAGCGGGGGGGCCCACCAAGAGACCCAGTACTTC. The chain is built from TRBV7-2 and TRBJ2-5; 13 bases are a match to TRBD2. V dropped 1 base and J dropped 0; count of bases not matched to a gene: 5. The CDR3 spans 18 residues. Looked up from germline, CDR1 is SGHTA and CDR2 is FQGNSA.

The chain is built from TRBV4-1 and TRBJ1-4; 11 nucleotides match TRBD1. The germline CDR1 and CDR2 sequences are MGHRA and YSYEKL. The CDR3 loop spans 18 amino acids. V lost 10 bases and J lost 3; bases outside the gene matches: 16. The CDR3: CATRRGQGARAANEKLFF. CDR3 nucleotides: TGCGCCACCCGAAGAGGACAGGGGGCGCGGGCTGCTAATGAAAAACTGTTTTTT.

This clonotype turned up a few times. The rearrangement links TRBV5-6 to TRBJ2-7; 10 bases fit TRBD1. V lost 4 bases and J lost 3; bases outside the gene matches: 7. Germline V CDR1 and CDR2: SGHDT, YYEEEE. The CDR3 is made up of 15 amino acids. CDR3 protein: CASSRSGQGFYEQYF. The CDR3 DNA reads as TGTGCCAGCAGCCGTTCGGGACAGGGGTTCTACGAGCAGTACTTC.

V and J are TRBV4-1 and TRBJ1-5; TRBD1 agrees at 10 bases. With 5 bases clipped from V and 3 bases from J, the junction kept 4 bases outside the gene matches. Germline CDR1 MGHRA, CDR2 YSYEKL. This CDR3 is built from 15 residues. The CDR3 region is CASSVRQGANQPQHF. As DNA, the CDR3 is TGCGCCAGCAGCGTAAGACAGGGGGCCAATCAGCCCCAGCATTTT.

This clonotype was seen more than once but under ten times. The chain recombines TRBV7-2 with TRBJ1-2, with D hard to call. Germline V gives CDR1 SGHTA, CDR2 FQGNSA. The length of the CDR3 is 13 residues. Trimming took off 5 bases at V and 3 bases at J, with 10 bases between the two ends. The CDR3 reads CASSNQRDYGYTF. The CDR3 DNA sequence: TGTGCCAGCAGCAACCAGAGGGACTATGGCTACACCTTC.

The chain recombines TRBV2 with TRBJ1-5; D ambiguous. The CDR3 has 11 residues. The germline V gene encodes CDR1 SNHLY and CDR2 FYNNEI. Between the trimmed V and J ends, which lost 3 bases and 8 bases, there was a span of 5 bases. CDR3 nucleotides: TGTGCCAGCAGTGATGGGGAGCCCCAGCATTTT. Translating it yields CASSDGEPQHF.

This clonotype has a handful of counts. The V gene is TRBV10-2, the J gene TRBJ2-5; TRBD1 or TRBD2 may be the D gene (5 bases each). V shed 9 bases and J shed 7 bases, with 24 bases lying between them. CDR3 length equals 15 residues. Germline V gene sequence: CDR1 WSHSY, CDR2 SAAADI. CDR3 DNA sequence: TGCGCCAGTAACACCCGGGGCGCTGGCGCCGGGACCCAGTACTTC. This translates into CASNTRGAGAGTQYF.

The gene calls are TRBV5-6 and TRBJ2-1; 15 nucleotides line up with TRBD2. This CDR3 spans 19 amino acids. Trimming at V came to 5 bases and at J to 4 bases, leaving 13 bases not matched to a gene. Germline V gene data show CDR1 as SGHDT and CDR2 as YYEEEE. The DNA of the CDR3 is TGTGCCAGCAGACAAGAGGGGACTAGCGGGAGGCCCGATTACAATGAGCAGTTCTTC. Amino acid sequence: CASRQEGTSGRPDYNEQFF.

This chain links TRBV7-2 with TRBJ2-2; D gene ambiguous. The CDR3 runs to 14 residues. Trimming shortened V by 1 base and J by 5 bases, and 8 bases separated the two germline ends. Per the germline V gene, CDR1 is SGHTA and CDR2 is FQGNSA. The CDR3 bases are TGTGCCAGCAGCTTAGAACACAGTACCGGGGAGCTGTTTTTT. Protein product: CASSLEHSTGELFF.

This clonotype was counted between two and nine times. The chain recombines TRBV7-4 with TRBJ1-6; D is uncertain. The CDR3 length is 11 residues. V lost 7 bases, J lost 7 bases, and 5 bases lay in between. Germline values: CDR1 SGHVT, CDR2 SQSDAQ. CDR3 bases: TGTGCCAGCACCCTAAATTCACCCCTCCACTTT. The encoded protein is CASTLNSPLHF.

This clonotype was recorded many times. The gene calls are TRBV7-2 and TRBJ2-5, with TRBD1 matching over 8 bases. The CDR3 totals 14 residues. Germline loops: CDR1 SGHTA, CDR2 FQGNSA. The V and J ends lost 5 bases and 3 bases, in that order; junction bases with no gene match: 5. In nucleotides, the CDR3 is TGTGCCAGCAGCGTTCCAGGGGGCAAAGAGACCCAGTACTTC. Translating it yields CASSVPGGKETQYF.

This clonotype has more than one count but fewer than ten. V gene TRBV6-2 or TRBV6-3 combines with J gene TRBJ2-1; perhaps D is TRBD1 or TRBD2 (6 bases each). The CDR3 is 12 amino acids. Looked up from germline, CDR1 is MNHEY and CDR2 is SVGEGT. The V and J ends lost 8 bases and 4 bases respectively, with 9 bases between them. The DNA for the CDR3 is TGTGCCAGCGGGGGGCAATACAATGAGCAGTTCTTC. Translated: CASGGQYNEQFF.

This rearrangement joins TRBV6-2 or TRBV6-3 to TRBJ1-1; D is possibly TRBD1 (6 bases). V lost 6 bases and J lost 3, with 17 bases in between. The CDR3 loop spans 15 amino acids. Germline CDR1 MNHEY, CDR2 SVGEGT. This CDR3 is CASSRGRTGYTEAFF. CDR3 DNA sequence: TGTGCCAGCAGCCGAGGGCGAACAGGGTACACTGAAGCTTTCTTT.

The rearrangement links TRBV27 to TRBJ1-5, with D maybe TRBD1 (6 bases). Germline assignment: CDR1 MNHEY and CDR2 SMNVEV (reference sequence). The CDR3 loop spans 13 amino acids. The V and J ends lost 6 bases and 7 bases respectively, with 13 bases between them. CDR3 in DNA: TGTGCCAGCAGACCCACAGGGACCCAGCCCCAGCATTTT. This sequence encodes CASRPTGTQPQHF.

The CDR3 spells CASSFSRTALGYTF. DNA of the CDR3: TGTGCCAGCAGTTTCTCTAGGACGGCCCTCGGCTACACCTTC. The chain combines TRBV27 with TRBJ1-2; the D is unclear. Trimming took 3 bases from V and 8 from J, leaving 16 bases between them. This CDR3 is 14 amino acids long. Germline V gene sequence: CDR1 MNHEY, CDR2 SMNVEV (reference sequence).

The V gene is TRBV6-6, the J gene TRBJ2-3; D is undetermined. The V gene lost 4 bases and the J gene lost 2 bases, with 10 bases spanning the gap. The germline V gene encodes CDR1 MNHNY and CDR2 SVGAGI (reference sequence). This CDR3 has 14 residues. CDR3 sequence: CASSSAQLTDTQYF. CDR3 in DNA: TGTGCCAGCAGTTCGGCACAACTCACAGATACGCAGTATTTT.

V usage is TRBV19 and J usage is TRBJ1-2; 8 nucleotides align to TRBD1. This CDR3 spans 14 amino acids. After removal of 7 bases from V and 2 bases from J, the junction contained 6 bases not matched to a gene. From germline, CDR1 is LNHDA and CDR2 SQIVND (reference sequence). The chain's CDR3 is CASTVTGVNYGYTF. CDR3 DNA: TGTGCCAGTACCGTGACAGGGGTAAACTATGGCTACACCTTC.

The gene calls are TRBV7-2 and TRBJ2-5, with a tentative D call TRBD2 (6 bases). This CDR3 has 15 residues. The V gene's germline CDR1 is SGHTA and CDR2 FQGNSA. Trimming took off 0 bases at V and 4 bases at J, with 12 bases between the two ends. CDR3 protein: CASSLAPGLGETQYF. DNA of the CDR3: TGTGCCAGCAGCTTAGCGCCGGGACTCGGAGAGACCCAGTACTTC.

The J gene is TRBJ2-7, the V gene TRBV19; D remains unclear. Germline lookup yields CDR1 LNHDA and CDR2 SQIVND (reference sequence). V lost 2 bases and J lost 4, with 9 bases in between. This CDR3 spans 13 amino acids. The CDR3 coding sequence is TGTGCCAGTAGTATAAAGATCGAGTACGAGCAGTACTTC. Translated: CASSIKIEYEQYF.